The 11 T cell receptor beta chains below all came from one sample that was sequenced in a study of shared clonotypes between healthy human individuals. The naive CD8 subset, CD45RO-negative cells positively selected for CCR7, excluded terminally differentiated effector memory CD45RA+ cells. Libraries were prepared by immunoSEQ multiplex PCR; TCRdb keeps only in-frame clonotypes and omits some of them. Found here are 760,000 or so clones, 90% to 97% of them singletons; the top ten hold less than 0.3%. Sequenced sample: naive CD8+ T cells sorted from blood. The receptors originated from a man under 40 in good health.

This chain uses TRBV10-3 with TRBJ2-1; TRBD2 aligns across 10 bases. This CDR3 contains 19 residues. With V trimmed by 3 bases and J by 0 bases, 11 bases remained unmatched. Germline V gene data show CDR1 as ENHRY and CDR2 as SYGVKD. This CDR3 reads CAISDRGPSGSSSYNEQFF. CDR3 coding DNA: TGTGCCATCAGTGATCGAGGGCCTAGCGGGAGTAGCTCCTACAATGAGCAGTTCTTC.

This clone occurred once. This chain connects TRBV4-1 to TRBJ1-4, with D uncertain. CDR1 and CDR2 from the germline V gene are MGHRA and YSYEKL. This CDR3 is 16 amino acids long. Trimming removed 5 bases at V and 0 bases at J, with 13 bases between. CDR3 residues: CASSEDWDATNEKLFF. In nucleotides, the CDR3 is TGCGCCAGCAGCGAGGACTGGGATGCAACTAATGAAAAACTGTTTTTT.

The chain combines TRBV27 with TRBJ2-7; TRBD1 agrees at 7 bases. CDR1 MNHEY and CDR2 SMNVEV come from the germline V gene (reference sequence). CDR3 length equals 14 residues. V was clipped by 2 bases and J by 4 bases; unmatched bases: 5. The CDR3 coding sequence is TGTGCCAGCAGTTTAGTAAGGGGGCAGTACGAGCAGTACTTC. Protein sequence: CASSLVRGQYEQYF.

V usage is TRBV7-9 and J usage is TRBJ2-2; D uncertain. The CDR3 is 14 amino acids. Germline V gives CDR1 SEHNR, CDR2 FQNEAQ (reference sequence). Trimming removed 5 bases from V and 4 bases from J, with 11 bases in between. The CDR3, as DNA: TGTGCCAGCAGCCCCCCGCTAGGCACCGGGGAGCTGTTTTTT. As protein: CASSPPLGTGELFF. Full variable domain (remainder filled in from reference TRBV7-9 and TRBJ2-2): DTGVSQNPRHKITKRGQNVTFRCDPISEHNRLYWYRQTLGQGPEFLTYFQNEAQLEKSRLLSDRFSAERPKGSFSTLEIQRTEQGDSAMYLCASSPPLGTGELFFGEGSRLTVL.

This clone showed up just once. The CDR3 region has the DNA TGTGCCAGCATTAAAAAGGTTGGCAGGGCTGACACAGATACGCAGTATTTT. Its translation: CASIKKVGRADTDTQYF. The gene calls are TRBV27 and TRBJ2-3, with D maybe TRBD1 (5 bases). This CDR3 is 17 amino acids long. The V and J ends lost 7 bases and 2 bases respectively, with 22 bases between them. The V gene's germline CDR1 is MNHEY and CDR2 SMNVEV (reference sequence).

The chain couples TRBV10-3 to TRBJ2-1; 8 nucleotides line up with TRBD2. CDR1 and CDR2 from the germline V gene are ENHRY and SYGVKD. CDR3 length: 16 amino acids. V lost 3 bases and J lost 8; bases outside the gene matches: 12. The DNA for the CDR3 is TGTGCCATCAGTGACTCTTCCAGCGGGAGTGGCTATGAGCAGTTCTTC. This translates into CAISDSSSGSGYEQFF.

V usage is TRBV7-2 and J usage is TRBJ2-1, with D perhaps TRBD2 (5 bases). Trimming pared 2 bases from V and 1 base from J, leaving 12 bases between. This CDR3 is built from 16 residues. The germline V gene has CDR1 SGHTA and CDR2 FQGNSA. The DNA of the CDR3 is TGTGCCAGCAGCTTACACGGACTGTCATCCTACAATGAGCAGTTCTTC. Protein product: CASSLHGLSSYNEQFF. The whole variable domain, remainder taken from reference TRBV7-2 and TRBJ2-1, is GAGVSQSPSNKVTEKGKDVELRCDPISGHTALYWYRQSLGQGLEFLIYFQGNSAPDKSGLPSDRFSAERTGGSVSTLTIQRTQQEDSAVYLCASSLHGLSSYNEQFFGPGTRLTVL.

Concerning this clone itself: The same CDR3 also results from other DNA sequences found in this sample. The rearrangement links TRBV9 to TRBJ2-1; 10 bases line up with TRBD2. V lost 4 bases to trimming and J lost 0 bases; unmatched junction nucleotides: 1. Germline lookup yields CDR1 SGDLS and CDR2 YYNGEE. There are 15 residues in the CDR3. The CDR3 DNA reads TGTGCCAGCAGCTCTAGCGGGAGCTCCTACAATGAGCAGTTCTTC. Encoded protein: CASSSSGSSYNEQFF. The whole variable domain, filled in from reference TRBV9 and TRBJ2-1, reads DSGVTQTPKHLITATGQRVTLRCSPRSGDLSVYWYQQSLDQGLQFLIQYYNGEERAKGNILERFSAQQFPDLHSELNLSSLELGDSALYFCASSSSGSSYNEQFFGPGTRLTVL.

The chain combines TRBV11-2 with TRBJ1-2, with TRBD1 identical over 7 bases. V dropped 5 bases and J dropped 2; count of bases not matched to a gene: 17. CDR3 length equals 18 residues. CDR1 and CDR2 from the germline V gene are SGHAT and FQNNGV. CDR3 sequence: CASSPRPLQGEDNYGYTF. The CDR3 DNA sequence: TGTGCCAGCAGCCCTAGACCCCTTCAGGGGGAGGACAACTATGGCTACACCTTC.

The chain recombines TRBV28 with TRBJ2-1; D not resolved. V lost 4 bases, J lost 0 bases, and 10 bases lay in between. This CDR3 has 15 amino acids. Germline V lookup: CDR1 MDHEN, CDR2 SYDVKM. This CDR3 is CASSYNVDSYNEQFF. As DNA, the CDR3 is TGTGCCAGCAGTTATAACGTCGACTCCTACAATGAGCAGTTCTTC.

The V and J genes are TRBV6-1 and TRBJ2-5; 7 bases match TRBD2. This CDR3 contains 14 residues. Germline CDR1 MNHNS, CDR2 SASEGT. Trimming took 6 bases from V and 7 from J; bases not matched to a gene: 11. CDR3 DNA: TGTGCCAGCAGGGGAGGGGACTCCGCGGGGACCCAGTACTTC. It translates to CASRGGDSAGTQYF.